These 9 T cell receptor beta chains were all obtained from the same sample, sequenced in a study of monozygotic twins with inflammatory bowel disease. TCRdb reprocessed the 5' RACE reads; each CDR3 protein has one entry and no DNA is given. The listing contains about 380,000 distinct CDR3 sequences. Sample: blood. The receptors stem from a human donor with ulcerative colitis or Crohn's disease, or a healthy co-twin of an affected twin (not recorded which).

The CDR3 loop reads CSARQGSGNSPLHF. The chain uses TRBV20-1 and TRBJ1-6; TCRdb outputs TRBD1, but without DNA this stays unchecked. The germline V gene has CDR1 DFQATT and CDR2 SNEGSKA (reference sequence). This CDR3 is 14 amino acids long.

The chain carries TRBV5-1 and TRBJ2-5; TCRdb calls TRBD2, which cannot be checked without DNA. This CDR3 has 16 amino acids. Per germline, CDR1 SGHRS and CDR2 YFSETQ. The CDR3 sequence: CAISSGKGLARETQYF.

The CDR3 sequence is CASSSSGVEQFF. The gene calls are TRBV7-3 and TRBJ2-1; absent DNA, TCRdb's TRBD1 call cannot be checked. From germline, CDR1 is SGHTA and CDR2 FQGTGA. This CDR3 has 12 amino acids.

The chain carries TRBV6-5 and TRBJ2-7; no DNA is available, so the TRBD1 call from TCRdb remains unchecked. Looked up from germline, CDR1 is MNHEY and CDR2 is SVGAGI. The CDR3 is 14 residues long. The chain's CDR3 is CASSYSNRVHEQYF.

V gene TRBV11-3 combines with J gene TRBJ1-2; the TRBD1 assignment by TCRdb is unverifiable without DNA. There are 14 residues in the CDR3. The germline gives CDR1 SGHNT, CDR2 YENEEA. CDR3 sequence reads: CASSLPTGPGGYTF.

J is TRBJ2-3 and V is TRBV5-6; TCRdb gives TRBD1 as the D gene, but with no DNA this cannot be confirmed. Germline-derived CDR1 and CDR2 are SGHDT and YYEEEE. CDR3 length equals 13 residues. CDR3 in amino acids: CASSVEGGLTQYF.

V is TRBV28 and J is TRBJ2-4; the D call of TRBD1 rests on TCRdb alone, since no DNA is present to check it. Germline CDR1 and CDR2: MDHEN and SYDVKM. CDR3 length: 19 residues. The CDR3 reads CASSPYPRDRGRTENIQYF. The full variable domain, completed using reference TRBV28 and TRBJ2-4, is DVKVTQSSRYLVKRTGEKVFLECVQDMDHENMFWYRQDPGLGLRLIYFSYDVKMKEKGDIPEGYSVSREKKERFSLILESASTNQTSMYLCASSPYPRDRGRTENIQYFGAGTRLSVL.

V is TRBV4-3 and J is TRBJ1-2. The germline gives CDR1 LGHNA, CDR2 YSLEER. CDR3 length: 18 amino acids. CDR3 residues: CASSPPSFRGPGGYGYTF.

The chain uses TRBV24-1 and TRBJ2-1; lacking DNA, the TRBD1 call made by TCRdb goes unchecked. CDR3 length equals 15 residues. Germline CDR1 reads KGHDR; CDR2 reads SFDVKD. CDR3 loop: CATSPDGARNNEQFF.